The 19 T cell receptor beta chains in this list originate from one sample, sequenced in a study of shared clonotypes between healthy human individuals (TCRdb year 2020). Receptors were amplified or captured by the immunoSEQ multiplex PCR assay. TCRdb carries this immuneACCESS record with in-frame sequences only. Its versions omit some clonotypes, under half of them owing to an unresolved V gene in the studies checked, with the rest unexplained. Within this sample are approximately 2,200,000 clones, with approximately 94% of them counted one time only. The ten largest clones take up 1.7% of the sample. CD8 naive samples were CD45RO-negative cells positively selected for CCR7, giving a CD45RA+CCR7+ population that excluded TemRA cells. The sequenced sample consisted of naive CD8+ T cells from PBMCs. The sample's cell subset or site label, in plain terms: CD45RA+CCR7+. The receptors come from a man between 18 and 29 years old in good health. Some clones in this sample may be carry-over from other donors' samples.

The V gene is TRBV2, the J gene TRBJ2-1; 10 positions agree with TRBD2. Looked up from germline, CDR1 is SNHLY and CDR2 is FYNNEI. The CDR3 covers 17 residues. The V segment lost 6 bases and the J segment 8 bases; nucleotides outside the gene matches: 16. CDR3 in amino acids: CASSRSSIAGGGYEQFF. CDR3 in DNA: TGTGCCAGCAGCAGAAGCAGTATAGCGGGAGGAGGCTATGAGCAGTTCTTC.

Comments on this clone: Other DNA variants within this sample encode the same CDR3. The gene calls are TRBV7-9 and TRBJ1-5; TRBD1 aligns across 8 bases. Looked up from germline, CDR1 is SEHNR and CDR2 is FQNEAQ (reference sequence). The CDR3 runs to 14 residues. The V gene end was trimmed by 1 base and the J gene end by 5 bases; junction bases not matched to a gene: 1. CDR3 bases: TGTGCCAGCAGCTTAGAGACAGGGGATCAGCCCCAGCATTTT. The encoded protein is CASSLETGDQPQHF.

The rearrangement links TRBV19 to TRBJ1-5, with unresolved D. Germline V gene lookup returns CDR1 LNHDA and CDR2 SQIVND (reference sequence). The CDR3 totals 12 residues. Between the trimmed V and J ends, which lost 2 bases and 6 bases, there was a span of 5 bases. The CDR3 DNA is TGTGCCAGTAGTATATCTTTTCAGCCCCAGCATTTT. Translated, it gives CASSISFQPQHF.

The J gene is TRBJ1-1, the V gene TRBV11-2; D possibly corresponds to TRBD1 (5 bases). The CDR3 is made up of 15 amino acids. CDR1 is SGHAT, CDR2 FQNNGV, per germline. V lost 1 base to trimming and J lost 5 bases, with 14 bases between them. CDR3 region: CASSLVGTGRTEAFF. In DNA, the CDR3 is TGTGCCAGCAGCTTAGTCGGCACAGGAAGAACTGAAGCTTTCTTT.

The J gene is TRBJ2-7, the V gene TRBV6-1; possible D gene TRBD1, 5 bases. Germline V gene sequence: CDR1 MNHNS, CDR2 SASEGT. The CDR3 contains 14 residues. V lost 8 bases to trimming and J lost 4 bases, with 18 bases between them. CDR3 nucleotides: TGTGCCAGCGACACAGGAAATACAGTGTACGAGCAGTACTTC. Translating gives CASDTGNTVYEQYF.

The V gene is TRBV19, the J gene TRBJ2-7; D gene ambiguous. The CDR3 runs to 14 residues. V lost 4 bases, J lost 0 bases, and 10 bases lay in between. Germline values: CDR1 LNHDA, CDR2 SQIVND (reference sequence). CDR3 sequence: CASSTSAYSYEQYF. DNA for the CDR3: TGTGCCAGTAGTACCTCAGCTTACTCCTACGAGCAGTACTTC.

The rearrangement uses TRBV28 and TRBJ2-3, with 13 bases aligning to TRBD2. J lost 4 bases, V lost 2 bases, and 3 bases had no gene match. CDR3 length equals 16 residues. Germline CDR1 MDHEN, CDR2 SYDVKM. The CDR3 DNA sequence: TGTGCCAGCAGTTTAACTAGCGGGAGGGGGCCAGATACGCAGTATTTT. Translated, it gives CASSLTSGRGPDTQYF.

This clone came up a few times. The rearrangement links TRBV29-1 to TRBJ2-2; D gene ambiguous. V dropped 6 bases and J dropped 4 bases, with 12 bases sitting between them. The germline gives CDR1 SQVTM, CDR2 ANQGSEA. This CDR3 has 13 residues. DNA of the CDR3: TGCAGCGTCCCCATAGCTCCCACCGGGGAGCTGTTTTTT. Protein: CSVPIAPTGELFF.

This clone was seen just once. This sequence joins TRBV6-1 and TRBJ2-7; no reliable D call. The V end lost 1 base, the J end lost 6 bases, and 16 bases lay between the germline ends. The CDR3 is made up of 15 amino acids. Germline V CDR1 and CDR2: MNHNS, SASEGT. The CDR3 DNA reads as TGTGCCAGCAGTGAAGTGTTCGCATCCGGGCTCGAGCAGTACTTC. Translating gives CASSEVFASGLEQYF.

The CDR3 reads CSVVSDRGQETQYF. The CDR3 DNA reads TGCAGCGTTGTTTCGGACAGGGGGCAAGAGACCCAGTACTTC. The chain uses TRBV29-1 and TRBJ2-5, with 10 bases lining up with TRBD1. J was trimmed by 2 bases and V by 4 bases; bases with no gene match: 4. The CDR3 loop spans 14 amino acids. Germline lookup yields CDR1 SQVTM and CDR2 ANQGSEA.

Details on this clone: Within the sample, other DNA sequences also encode this same CDR3. The chain carries TRBV28 and TRBJ2-2, with D possibly matching TRBD1 (5 bases). CDR3 length: 14 residues. Trimming left V 2 bases short and J 4 bases short, with 8 bases between. CDR1 and CDR2 from the germline V gene are MDHEN and SYDVKM. CDR3 region: CASSLQGSTGELFF. CDR3 bases: TGTGCCAGCAGTTTACAGGGATCCACCGGGGAGCTGTTTTTT. Full variable domain (remainder filled in from reference TRBV28 and TRBJ2-2): DVKVTQSSRYLVKRTGEKVFLECVQDMDHENMFWYRQDPGLGLRLIYFSYDVKMKEKGDIPEGYSVSREKKERFSLILESASTNQTSMYLCASSLQGSTGELFFGEGSRLTVL.

Points on this clone: This same CDR3 is encoded by further DNA sequences in the sample. V usage is TRBV19 and J usage is TRBJ2-7, with D possibly matching TRBD1 (5 bases). The CDR3 covers 13 residues. Trimming removed 3 bases from V and 4 bases from J, with 10 bases in between. Looked up from germline, CDR1 is LNHDA and CDR2 is SQIVND (reference sequence). The CDR3: CASSIGPGYEQYF. The DNA of the CDR3 is TGTGCCAGTAGTATCGGGCCAGGGTACGAGCAGTACTTC. The full variable domain, completed using reference TRBV19 and TRBJ2-7, is DGGITQSPKYLFRKEGQNVTLSCEQNLNHDAMYWYRQDPGQGLRLIYYSQIVNDFQKGDIAEGYSVSREKKESFPLTVTSAQKNPTAFYLCASSIGPGYEQYFGPGTRLTVT.

The rearrangement links TRBV10-1 to TRBJ2-7, with D unclear. V shed 8 bases and J shed 3 bases, with 8 bases lying between them. This CDR3 region has 11 residues. Germline CDR1 is WNHNN and CDR2 is SYGVQD (reference sequence). CDR3 in DNA: TGCGCCAGCCGTCGCGGCTACGAGCAGTACTTC. This codes for CASRRGYEQYF.

Details on this clone: This specimen includes other DNA sequences encoding the same CDR3. V gene TRBV6-5 combines with J gene TRBJ2-3; no definite D call. This CDR3 has 10 amino acids. Germline assignment: CDR1 MNHEY and CDR2 SVGAGI. Trimming cost V 6 bases and J 6 bases, with 4 bases left between them. The CDR3 DNA reads TGTGCCAGCAGAGGGGATACGCAGTATTTT. Encoded protein: CASRGDTQYF.

The chain links TRBV11-3 to TRBJ2-1; D is possibly TRBD1 (5 bases). The V end was cut by 3 bases, the J end by 5 bases, with 5 bases between. Germline loops: CDR1 SGHNT, CDR2 YENEEA. The CDR3 totals 12 residues. The CDR3 loop reads CASSFRDNEQFF. In nucleotides, the CDR3 is TGTGCCAGCAGCTTCAGGGACAATGAGCAGTTCTTC. Together with reference TRBV11-3 and TRBJ2-1, the CDR3 gives the full variable domain: EAGVVQSPRYKIIEKKQPVAFWCNPISGHNTLYWYLQNLGQGPELLIRYENEEAVDDSQLPKDRFSAERLKGVDSTLKIQPAELGDSAVYLCASSFRDNEQFFGPGTRLTVL.

The rearrangement joins TRBV5-1 to TRBJ2-7; D gene unclear. Germline V gene sequence: CDR1 SGHRS, CDR2 YFSETQ. V dropped 0 bases and J dropped 4 bases, with 14 bases sitting between them. The CDR3 runs to 15 residues. The CDR3 sequence: CASSLGAPANYEQYF. CDR3 DNA: TGCGCCAGCAGCTTGGGTGCACCTGCGAATTACGAGCAGTACTTC.

This chain joins TRBV19 and TRBJ2-7; 9 positions agree with TRBD2. V lost 10 bases, J lost 2 bases, and 15 bases stayed unmatched. The CDR3 extends over 16 amino acids. Germline values: CDR1 LNHDA, CDR2 SQIVND (reference sequence). CDR3 region: CATSGRSSGAPYEQYF. Here the CDR3 DNA reads TGTGCCACCAGTGGTAGGTCTAGCGGGGCCCCCTACGAGCAGTACTTC.

The V and J genes are TRBV28 and TRBJ1-1, with 10 bases that match TRBD1. V lost 3 bases, J lost 5 bases, and 6 bases stayed unmatched. CDR1 and CDR2 (germline): MDHEN, SYDVKM. The CDR3 consists of 15 residues. The CDR3 DNA reads TGTGCCAGCAGTTTTCCCGGACAGGGGGTAACTGAAGCTTTCTTT. It specifies CASSFPGQGVTEAFF.

This clone was counted once. This chain uses TRBV11-2 with TRBJ2-1; weak D call: TRBD2 (5 bases). The ends were cut back, 5 bases at V and 8 bases at J, with 16 bases in the middle. Germline V gene lookup returns CDR1 SGHAT and CDR2 FQNNGV. The CDR3 is 14 residues long. Here the CDR3 DNA reads TGTGCCAGCAGCGGAACCGGGATCCGCCATGAGCAGTTCTTC. It yields the protein CASSGTGIRHEQFF.